Following are 3 T cell receptor beta chains from one sample sequenced in a study of neoadjuvant nivolumab and ipilimumab in lung cancer. Profiled with immunoSEQ multiplex PCR; TCRdb holds only in-frame clones, not every one. The sample has over 25,000 clones, 76% seen once; the top ten hold approximately 18%. Sequences were derived from tumor tissue, sampled after neoadjuvant nivolumab, alone or with ipilimumab, at or shortly before surgery. All receptors derive from an adult with non-small cell lung cancer.

This clone was recorded once. The chain is built from TRBV2 and TRBJ1-5, with D perhaps TRBD1 (5 bases). CDR1 SNHLY and CDR2 FYNNEI come from the germline V gene. Trimming pared 10 bases from V and 0 bases from J, leaving 10 bases between. This CDR3 comprises 13 residues. The CDR3 spells CATKGRSNQPQHF. In nucleotides, the CDR3 is TGTGCCACCAAGGGACGTAGCAATCAGCCCCAGCATTTT. The whole variable domain, filled in from reference TRBV2 and TRBJ1-5, reads EPEVTQTPSHQVTQMGQEVILRCVPISNHLYFYWYRQILGQKVEFLVSFYNNEISEKSEIFDDQFSVERPDGSNFTLKIRSTKLEDSAMYFCATKGRSNQPQHFGDGTRLSIL.

This rearrangement joins TRBV5-6 to TRBJ1-2; 8 bases line up with TRBD1. The germline V gene has CDR1 SGHDT and CDR2 YYEEEE. J lost 6 bases, V lost 4 bases, and 8 bases had no gene match. The CDR3 is 14 amino acids. For the CDR3, the DNA is TGTGCCAGCAGCCCGGACAGGGTGGAGAATGGCTACACCTTC. This encodes CASSPDRVENGYTF.

The rearrangement joins TRBV9 to TRBJ2-1; 9 nucleotides match TRBD2. With 3 bases clipped from V and 0 bases from J, the junction kept 1 base outside the gene matches. Germline CDR1 is SGDLS and CDR2 is YYNGEE. The CDR3 covers 15 residues. This CDR3 is CASSETSGSYNEQFF. In DNA, the CDR3 is TGTGCCAGCAGCGAGACTAGCGGCTCCTACAATGAGCAGTTCTTC.